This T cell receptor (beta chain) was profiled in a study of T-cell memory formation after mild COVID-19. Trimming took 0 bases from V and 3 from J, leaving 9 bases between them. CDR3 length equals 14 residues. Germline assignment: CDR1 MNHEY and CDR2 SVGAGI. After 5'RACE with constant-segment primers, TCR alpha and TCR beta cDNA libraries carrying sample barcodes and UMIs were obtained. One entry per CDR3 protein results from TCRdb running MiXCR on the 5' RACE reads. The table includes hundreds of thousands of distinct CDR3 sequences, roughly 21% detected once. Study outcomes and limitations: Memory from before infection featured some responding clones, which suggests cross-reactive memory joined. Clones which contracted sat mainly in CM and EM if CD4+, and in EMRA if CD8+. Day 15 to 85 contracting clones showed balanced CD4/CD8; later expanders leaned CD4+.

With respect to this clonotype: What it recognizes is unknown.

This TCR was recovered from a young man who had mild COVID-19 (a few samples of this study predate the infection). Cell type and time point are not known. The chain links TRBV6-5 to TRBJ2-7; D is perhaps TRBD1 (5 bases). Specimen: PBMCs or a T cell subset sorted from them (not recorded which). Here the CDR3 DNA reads TGTGCCAGCAGTTACTCGTCCAGGGTCTACGAGCAGTACTTC. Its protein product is CASSYSSRVYEQYF.